This TCR beta chain was sequenced for a study of shared clonotypes between healthy human individuals. Study details: Donors consisted of two women and a few men between 18 and 49. Study-wide points: Non-shared clonotypes displayed generation probabilities falling below those of clonotypes present in all four donors. Tissues were not sampled, only blood, and their repertoires likely differ. Among several donors, roughly 5% of naive CD4 clonotypes were found in common.

The assay was immunoSEQ multiplex PCR, and TCRdb's table has in-frame clones only and misses some. This sample yields roughly 810,000 clones, of which 95% to 97% are seen a single time; over 0.2% belongs to the top ten. About this clone itself: Its antigen is currently unknown.

The CDR3 is 14 residues long. Germline lookup yields CDR1 SGHNT and CDR2 YYREEE (reference sequence). Germline trimming cut 0 bases from V and 4 bases from J; bases unmatched to any gene: 2. Naive-designated CD8 cells lacked CD45RO, were positively enriched for CCR7, and omitted terminally differentiated effector memory CD45RA+ cells. The chain carries TRBV5-4 and TRBJ2-3; 7 nucleotides agree with TRBD2. This TCR came from a man aged 25 to 40 in good health. Input material: naive CD8+ T cells sorted from blood. The CDR3 sequence: CASSLGLAADTQYF. CDR3 bases: TGTGCCAGCAGCTTGGGACTAGCAGCAGATACGCAGTATTTT.